These 12 T cell receptor beta chains originate from one sample sequenced in a study of technical replicates of blood from a handful of donors (dated by TCRdb to 2017 to 2019). The library was generated by the immunoSEQ multiplex PCR assay. Imported from immuneACCESS, the table was reduced by TCRdb to in-frame sequences with V and J called. These copies leave out some clones; in studies compared against another copy, an unresolved V gene accounts for under half, and the cause of the remainder is not known. The sample table records 75,000 to 80,000 clones; approximately 94% of these occur just once. The ten largest clones represent about 0.4% of the sample. Sequencing was done on a sample of T cells isolated from PBMCs. The receptors stem from a human donor in good health.

This chain links TRBV14 with TRBJ2-1; D unclear. This CDR3 region has 14 residues. Germline CDR1 SGHDN, CDR2 FVKESK. V was cut by 0 bases and J by 4 bases, with 7 bases left in between. This CDR3 is CASSQDLVYNEQFF. CDR3 DNA sequence: TGTGCCAGCAGCCAAGATCTTGTTTACAATGAGCAGTTCTTC.

This sequence joins TRBV30 and TRBJ1-4; perhaps TRBD1 as D (5 bases). V was pared by 1 base and J by 0 bases, with 6 bases between. The CDR3 has 14 residues. CDR1 and CDR2 from the germline V gene are GTSNPN and SVGIG (reference sequence). As DNA, the CDR3 is TGTGCCTGGAGTGCGACAGCAACTAATGAAAAACTGTTTTTT. Protein product: CAWSATATNEKLFF.

This chain uses TRBV6-1 with TRBJ2-1; no definite D call. V was clipped by 1 base and J by 9 bases, with 13 bases between them. The germline V gene encodes CDR1 MNHNS and CDR2 SASEGT. The length of the CDR3 is 14 residues. DNA for the CDR3: TGTGCCAGCAGTGAAGGTTCCAGGTCCCTTGAGCAGTTCTTC. Translated: CASSEGSRSLEQFF.

This chain joins TRBV27 and TRBJ2-3; D remains unclear. V lost 0 bases to trimming and J lost 2 bases, with 9 bases between them. Per germline, CDR1 MNHEY and CDR2 SMNVEV (reference sequence). The CDR3 has 15 amino acids. CDR3 protein: CASSLSLGLTDTQYF. CDR3 in DNA: TGTGCCAGCAGTTTATCTCTAGGCCTCACAGATACGCAGTATTTT.

V usage is TRBV30 and J usage is TRBJ1-2, with 9 bases identical to TRBD1. The CDR3 has 12 residues. V shed 8 bases and J 3 bases; nucleotides not matched to a gene: 4. Germline V lookup: CDR1 GTSNPN, CDR2 SVGIG (reference sequence). CDR3 bases: TGTGCCGTTACAGGGGGCGACTATGGCTACACCTTC. This encodes CAVTGGDYGYTF.

This clone was seen a single time. This chain connects TRBV7-2 to TRBJ2-3; 13 nucleotides match TRBD2. This CDR3 is built from 16 residues. Germline CDR1 reads SGHTA; CDR2 reads FQGNSA. The ends lost 3 bases at V and 5 bases at J; junction bases unmatched: 5. The CDR3 region has the DNA TGTGCCAGCAGCTTGGGACTAGCGGGGTTTGAAGATACGCAGTATTTT. Its protein is CASSLGLAGFEDTQYF.

The V call is TRBV21-1, the J call TRBJ2-1; TRBD2, the table's D call, was not compared with the DNA. TRBV21-1 is a pseudogene segment. The CDR3 length is 13 residues. For the CDR3, the DNA is TGTGCCAGCACCCTAGCGGGAGAAAATGAGCAGTTCTTC. It yields the protein CASTLAGENEQFF.

The chain links TRBV27 to TRBJ1-1; D is ambiguous. The V and J ends lost 0 bases and 0 bases respectively, with 5 bases between them. Germline CDR1 reads MNHEY; CDR2 reads SMNVEV (reference sequence). The length of the CDR3 is 14 residues. This chain's CDR3 is CASSLSGVNTEAFF. In DNA, the CDR3 is TGTGCCAGCAGTTTATCGGGAGTGAACACTGAAGCTTTCTTT.

The chain is built from TRBV4-1 and TRBJ1-2, with D perhaps TRBD1 (6 bases). Per germline, CDR1 MGHRA and CDR2 YSYEKL. V gave up 2 bases and J gave up 4 bases, with 11 bases separating them. The length of the CDR3 is 14 residues. The CDR3 spells CASSQRTGLYGYTF. The CDR3 DNA reads as TGCGCCAGCAGCCAACGTACAGGGCTCTATGGCTACACCTTC.

The chain is built from TRBV7-9 and TRBJ1-2; 8 nucleotides line up with TRBD1. CDR3 size: 13 residues. The germline gives CDR1 SEHNR, CDR2 FQNEAQ (reference sequence). Trimming cost V 3 bases and J 6 bases; bases outside gene matches: 3. Here the CDR3 reads CASSFPGGNGYTF. The CDR3 DNA reads TGTGCCAGCAGCTTCCCAGGGGGCAATGGCTACACCTTC.

This clone was counted between two and nine times. The genes are TRBV4-1 and TRBJ2-2; D remains unclear. In germline, CDR1 is MGHRA, CDR2 YSYEKL. The CDR3 length is 14 residues. Trimming took 0 bases from V and 6 from J, leaving 8 bases between them. This CDR3 reads CASSQEVSAGELFF. The CDR3 DNA is TGCGCCAGCAGCCAAGAGGTCTCGGCCGGGGAGCTGTTTTTT.

The chain couples TRBV2 to TRBJ1-5; D perhaps matches TRBD1 (6 bases). The CDR3 covers 13 residues. With 6 bases removed from V and 4 bases from J, the gap between germline ends came to 10 bases. CDR1 is SNHLY and CDR2 is FYNNEI in the germline V gene. CDR3 sequence reads: CASRVRGNQPQHF. The CDR3 nucleotides read TGTGCCAGCAGGGTCAGGGGAAATCAGCCCCAGCATTTT.